Each of the 24 T cell receptor beta chains below was sequenced from the same sample in a study of blood T cell repertoires in COVID-19. Profiled with immunoSEQ multiplex PCR; TCRdb holds only in-frame clones, not every one. The data hold 100,000 to 150,000 clones, with 84% observed a single time. Sequencing was carried out using peripheral blood. These receptors were collected from a woman aged 30 to 39 who had recovered from COVID-19.

In this sample, this clone turned up a few times. The V call is TRBV5-1, the J call TRBJ2-5; 10 bases map to TRBD2. The CDR3 has 16 amino acids. Germline V gene data show CDR1 as SGHRS and CDR2 as YFSETQ. V gave up 4 bases and J gave up 1 base; unmatched junction bases: 7. Here the CDR3 DNA reads TGCGCCAGCAGCCCCACTAGCGGGGCTCGCCAAGAGACCCAGTACTTC. This codes for CASSPTSGARQETQYF.

This clone was seen a handful of times. The rearrangement uses TRBV7-9 and TRBJ2-7, with D possibly being TRBD1 (6 bases). Per the germline V gene, CDR1 is SEHNR and CDR2 is FQNEAQ (reference sequence). The length of the CDR3 is 14 residues. V lost 3 bases and J lost 5, with 14 bases in between. The CDR3 is CASSLGARVDEQYF. In DNA form, the CDR3 reads TGTGCCAGCAGCTTGGGGGCCCGAGTGGACGAGCAGTACTTC. The entire variable domain, with the rest obtained from reference TRBV7-9 and TRBJ2-7, is as follows: DTGVSQNPRHKITKRGQNVTFRCDPISEHNRLYWYRQTLGQGPEFLTYFQNEAQLEKSRLLSDRFSAERPKGSFSTLEIQRTEQGDSAMYLCASSLGARVDEQYFGPGTRLTVT.

This chain uses TRBV6-5 with TRBJ1-5, with 7 nucleotides matching TRBD1. Trimming removed 8 bases from V and 5 bases from J; junction bases left unmatched: 9. The CDR3 runs to 14 residues. Per germline, CDR1 MNHEY and CDR2 SVGAGI. Written as DNA, the CDR3 is TGTGCCAGCGGGATCGGACAGGTGGATCAGCCCCAGCATTTT. As protein: CASGIGQVDQPQHF.

The CDR3 loop reads CSTKTGDSNQPQHF. The CDR3 DNA reads as TGCAGCACTAAGACAGGGGATAGCAATCAGCCCCAGCATTTT. This rearrangement joins TRBV29-1 to TRBJ1-5, with TRBD1 identical over 8 bases. Trimming cost V 8 bases and J 0 bases; bases outside gene matches: 6. This CDR3 is 14 amino acids long. Germline values: CDR1 SQVTM, CDR2 ANQGSEA. Using reference TRBV29-1 and TRBJ1-5 for the parts outside the CDR3, the full variable domain is SAVISQKPSRDICQRGTSLTIQCQVDSQVTMMFWYRQQPGQSLTLIATANQGSEATYESGFVIDKFPISRPNLTFSTLTVSNMSPEDSSIYLCSTKTGDSNQPQHFGDGTRLSIL.

CDR3 DNA: TGTGCCAGCAGCCAAGGTCGGCAAGAGACCCAGTACTTC. As protein: CASSQGRQETQYF. The V call is TRBV3-1 (or the pseudogene TRBV3-2), the J call TRBJ2-5; no firm D call. The CDR3 loop spans 13 amino acids. Trimming took 1 base from V and 2 from J, leaving 5 bases between them. Per the germline V gene, CDR1 is LGHDT and CDR2 is YNNKEL (reference sequence).

This sequence joins TRBV4-1 and TRBJ1-2; D not certain. The V and J ends lost 0 bases and 2 bases respectively, with 7 bases between them. The CDR3 length is 14 residues. Germline CDR1 MGHRA, CDR2 YSYEKL. The CDR3 region has the DNA TGCGCCAGCAGCCAAGAGACAAGAAACTATGGCTACACCTTC. Translation gives CASSQETRNYGYTF.

The chain has TRBV25-1 and TRBJ2-2, with 10 bases matching TRBD1. V shed 5 bases, J shed 5 bases, and the junction held 5 bases outside the gene matches. This CDR3 spans 15 amino acids. The germline gives CDR1 MGHDK, CDR2 SYGVNS. CDR3 sequence reads: CASSKTGGYTGELFF. The DNA of the CDR3 is TGTGCCAGCAGTAAGACAGGGGGCTATACCGGGGAGCTGTTTTTT. The full variable domain, completed using reference TRBV25-1 and TRBJ2-2, is EADIYQTPRYLVIGTGKKITLECSQTMGHDKMYWYQQDPGMELHLIHYSYGVNSTEKGDLSSESTVSRIRTEHFPLTLESARPSHTSQYLCASSKTGGYTGELFFGEGSRLTVL.

V gene TRBV5-1 combines with J gene TRBJ2-7; D call uncertain. Looked up from germline, CDR1 is SGHRS and CDR2 is YFSETQ. This CDR3 region has 14 residues. Trimming took 0 bases from V and 1 from J, leaving 8 bases between them. CDR3 sequence reads: CASSLDSTSYEQYF. The CDR3 region has the DNA TGCGCCAGCAGCTTGGATTCTACTTCCTACGAGCAGTACTTC.

There are a few counts of this clone. The J gene is TRBJ1-1, the V gene TRBV27; a possible D gene is TRBD1 (5 bases). CDR1 and CDR2 from the germline V gene are MNHEY and SMNVEV (reference sequence). V was trimmed by 2 bases and J by 4 bases, leaving 8 bases between them. This CDR3 region has 13 residues. For the CDR3, the DNA is TGTGCCAGCAGTTTAGGGGGGATCACTGAAGCTTTCTTT. This translates into CASSLGGITEAFF.

The rearrangement links TRBV11-1 to TRBJ1-2, with 7 bases that match TRBD1. The CDR3 runs 15 residues. CDR1 is SGHAT and CDR2 is FQDESV in the germline V gene (reference sequence). Trimming cost V 3 bases and J 6 bases; bases outside gene matches: 10. The CDR3 DNA reads as TGTGCCAGCAGCTTTCCCGGGACAGCGGCAGATGGCTACACCTTC. The encoded protein is CASSFPGTAADGYTF.

This chain links TRBV7-8 with TRBJ1-4; 7 positions match TRBD1. CDR1 is SGHVS, CDR2 FQNEAQ, per germline. The CDR3 runs to 17 residues. V shed 6 bases, J shed 0 bases, and the junction held 10 bases outside the gene matches. The CDR3 loop is CASSLTGERATNEKLFF. CDR3 sequence (DNA): TGTGCCAGCAGTTTAACAGGGGAGCGGGCAACTAATGAAAAACTGTTTTTT.

The J gene is TRBJ1-2, the V gene TRBV5-1; D is undetermined. The germline CDR1 and CDR2 sequences are SGHRS and YFSETQ. There are 14 residues in the CDR3. V was cut by 3 bases and J by 8 bases, with 17 bases left in between. The CDR3 bases are TGCGCCAGCAGCTCCCCTTCCGAACCGGGGGGCTACACCTTC. It codes for CASSSPSEPGGYTF.

CDR3 amino acids: CASSVPEGGVRGYTF. The CDR3 DNA reads as TGTGCCAGCAGCGTACCCGAAGGAGGGGTTCGGGGCTACACCTTC. The V call is TRBV9, the J call TRBJ1-2; the D gene is possibly TRBD1 (5 bases). Germline V lookup: CDR1 SGDLS, CDR2 YYNGEE. This CDR3 region has 15 residues. V shed 1 base and J shed 8 bases, with 18 bases lying between them.

The chain joins TRBV19 to TRBJ2-3, with D tentatively TRBD2 (7 bases). The CDR3 loop spans 13 amino acids. Per germline, CDR1 LNHDA and CDR2 SQIVND (reference sequence). This chain's CDR3 is CASAGHATDTQYF. CDR3 nucleotide sequence: TGTGCTTCAGCGGGACACGCTACAGATACGCAGTATTTT. Variable domain in full (rest from reference TRBV19 and TRBJ2-3): DGGITQSPKYLFRKEGQNVTLSCEQNLNHDAMYWYRQDPGQGLRLIYYSQIVNDFQKGDIAEGYSVSREKKESFPLTVTSAQKNPTAFYLCASAGHATDTQYFGPGTRLTVL.

The chain couples TRBV5-6 to TRBJ2-1, with TRBD1 matching 9 bases. The CDR3 sequence is 14 residues long. J was trimmed by 4 bases and V by 5 bases; bases with no gene match: 4. Germline CDR1 SGHDT, CDR2 YYEEEE. Here the CDR3 DNA reads TGTGCCAGCAGTTGGGGACAGGGTTACAATGAGCAGTTCTTC. Its translation: CASSWGQGYNEQFF. Using reference TRBV5-6 and TRBJ2-1 for the parts outside the CDR3, the full variable domain is DAGVTQSPTHLIKTRGQQVTLRCSPKSGHDTVSWYQQALGQGPQFIFQYYEEEERQRGNFPDRFSGHQFPNYSSELNVNALLLGDSALYLCASSWGQGYNEQFFGPGTRLTVL.

In its sample, this clone was seen a few times. The chain links TRBV12-5 to TRBJ2-1; tentative D call: TRBD1 (6 bases). This CDR3 has 13 amino acids. Per the germline V gene, CDR1 is LGHNT and CDR2 is FRNRAP. Between the trimmed V and J ends, which lost 6 bases and 7 bases, there was a span of 13 bases. CDR3 sequence (DNA): TGTGCTAGTGGCGACCAGGGGTGGAATGAGCAGTTCTTC. Its protein is CASGDQGWNEQFF. Filled out from reference TRBV12-5 and TRBJ2-1, the complete variable domain reads DARVTQTPRHKVTEMGQEVTMRCQPILGHNTVFWYRQTMMQGLELLAYFRNRAPLDDSGMPKDRFSAEMPDATLATLKIQPSEPRDSAVYFCASGDQGWNEQFFGPGTRLTVL.

The genes are TRBV24-1 and TRBJ2-4, with 16 bases aligning to TRBD2. Germline loops: CDR1 KGHDR, CDR2 SFDVKD. V gave up 4 bases and J gave up 6 bases; unmatched junction bases: 11. The CDR3 is made up of 19 amino acids. CDR3 nucleotide sequence: TGTGCCACCAGTGACTACAAGGGACTAGCGGGAGGGCCGGGAAACATTCAGTACTTC. As protein: CATSDYKGLAGGPGNIQYF.

This clone was seen only once. CDR3 bases: TGTGCCACCAGCAGAGTAAGCTCAGATACGCAGTATTTT. It encodes CATSRVSSDTQYF. The rearrangement uses TRBV15 and TRBJ2-3; D is ambiguous. CDR3 length: 13 residues. The germline CDR1 and CDR2 sequences are LNHNV and YYDKDF (reference sequence). V lost 1 base to trimming and J lost 4 bases, with 6 bases between them.

V and J are TRBV5-8 and TRBJ1-2, with 8 bases that match TRBD1. This CDR3 is built from 14 residues. V was pared by 5 bases and J by 3 bases, with 6 bases of the junction left unmatched. CDR1 and CDR2 from the germline V gene are SGHTS and YDEGEE. The CDR3 DNA sequence: TGTGCCAGCAGACCGACAGGGGATTACTATGGCTACACCTTC. Translating it yields CASRPTGDYYGYTF.

This chain connects TRBV24-1 to TRBJ2-1; 10 positions match TRBD1. V was pared by 4 bases and J by 10 bases, with 9 bases of the junction left unmatched. Germline lookup yields CDR1 KGHDR and CDR2 SFDVKD. CDR3 size: 15 residues. The CDR3 reads CATSDLDRGRGEQFF. The CDR3 DNA reads TGTGCCACCAGTGACCTTGACAGGGGGCGGGGGGAGCAGTTCTTC.

The chain employs TRBV5-5 and TRBJ2-7; D perhaps matches TRBD2 (5 bases). Trimming removed 3 bases from V and 0 bases from J, with 16 bases in between. The germline gives CDR1 SGHKS, CDR2 YYEKEE (reference sequence). The CDR3 is made up of 16 amino acids. The CDR3 protein is CASSSRAAPSSYEQYF. The CDR3 DNA follows: TGTGCCAGCAGCTCCCGAGCGGCTCCGAGCTCCTACGAGCAGTACTTC.

V and J are TRBV7-2 and TRBJ1-5; no reliable D call. V was trimmed by 4 bases and J by 7 bases, leaving 14 bases between them. The CDR3 loop spans 14 amino acids. Germline loops: CDR1 SGHTA, CDR2 FQGNSA. CDR3 amino acids: CASSSQPGKQPQHF. The CDR3 DNA reads as TGTGCCAGCAGCTCCCAACCGGGGAAACAGCCCCAGCATTTT.

The chain carries TRBV6-1 and TRBJ1-1; maybe TRBD1 (5 bases). Deletions cut 1 base from V and 4 bases from J, with 19 bases between. This CDR3 region has 17 residues. CDR1 MNHNS and CDR2 SASEGT come from the germline V gene. The CDR3 DNA reads as TGTGCCAGCAGTGAAGTCCAGGAACCCATTCAGGGCACTGAAGCTTTCTTT. The encoded protein is CASSEVQEPIQGTEAFF.

This chain links TRBV12-3 or TRBV12-4 with TRBJ2-5; D is undetermined. The V and J ends lost 5 bases and 7 bases respectively, with 8 bases between them. This CDR3 has 11 residues. The DNA of the CDR3 is TGTGCCAGCAGTCTTAGAGGGACCCAGTACTTC. Translation gives CASSLRGTQYF.